The clone carrying this TCR beta chain was counted a few times. Its target is unknown. The sample comes from a study of T cell responses to AZD1222 COVID-19 vaccine. Trimming took off 0 bases at V and 3 bases at J, with 13 bases between the two ends. Germline V gene sequence: CDR1 SGHNT, CDR2 YYREEE (reference sequence). The CDR3 length is 15 residues. The study, taken as a whole, reports: Among vaccine-associated CD4 TCRs, coverage spanned spike, with dominance at 160-218 and 743-854. The study identified only a handful of AZD1222 recipients as seropositive at baseline. The breadth and depth of Spike-specific TCRs increased once two AZD1222 doses had been given.

Investigators merged groups given second doses at roughly 4 or roughly 12 weeks. TCRdb keeps only in-frame clones here, not all; method: immunoSEQ multiplex PCR. The sample contains 20,000 or so clones, roughly nine tenths of which appear only once. This specimen consisted of peripheral blood, obtained 28 days after the second AZD1222 dose. This clonotype originated in an adult who received the AZD1222 COVID-19 vaccine. The rearrangement joins TRBV5-4 to TRBJ2-7, with D possibly matching TRBD1 (6 bases). CDR3 residues: CASSLADQGGYEQYF. The CDR3 DNA sequence: TGTGCCAGCAGCTTGGCCGATCAAGGGGGCTACGAGCAGTACTTC.